This TCR beta chain stems from a study of blood T cell repertoires in COVID-19. Background on the study: Acute and convalescent COVID-19 samples came from the United States, Italy and Spain. The analysed material was cDNA or gDNA that came from T cells, B-cell-depleted T cells, or PBMCs.

This clone was recorded only once. Source study methods: Reference gene primer amplification yielded estimated nucleated cell counts. The method was immunoSEQ multiplex PCR; TCRdb's version includes in-frame clones alone and lacks a portion of them. V, J and clone size are those of that table, while D and trimming were read from the DNA. The repertoire consists of 85,000 to 120,000 clones, with almost 80% occurring once and the leading ten covering about 9%. The material sequenced was peripheral blood. The TCR was taken from a man aged 60 to 75 with active or convalescent COVID-19.

CDR3 protein: CASSMRQDQETQYF. DNA for the CDR3: TGTGCCAGCAGCATGAGACAGGACCAAGAGACCCAGTACTTC. V is TRBV11-2 and J is TRBJ2-5, with a possible D match to TRBD1 (6 bases). CDR1 is SGHAT, CDR2 FQNNGV, per germline. Trimming removed 5 bases from V and 0 bases from J, with 10 bases in between. CDR3 length: 14 residues.